Shown below are 5 T cell receptor beta chains from a single sample sequenced in a study of Graves' ophthalmopathy and Graves' hyperthyroidism. Amplified TCR beta CDR3 regions were obtained using RNA transcripts as template. An opening RT-PCR round employed HTBI primers and preceded a second-round multiplex PCR. TCRdb reanalysed the multiplex PCR reads using MiXCR and keeps one entry per CDR3 protein. The table shows about 150,000 distinct CDR3 sequences, with more than 30% occurring only once. The sequencing input was peripheral blood. These receptors all stem from a woman in her thirties or forties with Graves' ophthalmopathy.

There are many counts of this clonotype. This rearrangement joins TRBV19 to TRBJ2-2; D possibly matches TRBD1 or TRBD2 (6 bases each). Germline assignment: CDR1 LNHDA and CDR2 SQIVND (reference sequence). The CDR3 has 15 residues. V was trimmed by 6 bases and J by 4 bases, leaving 15 bases between them. The CDR3 nucleotides read TGTGCCAGTAGCCCAAGGGGGGCGGTCACCGGGGAGCTGTTTTTT. Protein: CASSPRGAVTGELFF.

In its sample, this clonotype was seen a few times. Relative to the germline gene, one junction end is altered; a read error may explain this. This chain uses TRBV11-2 with TRBJ2-7; 8 bases align to TRBD2. This CDR3 spans 14 amino acids. Germline V CDR1 and CDR2: SGHAT, FQNNGV. CDR3 sequence reads: CASSPGLGTYEQYF. The CDR3 DNA sequence: TGCGCCAGCAGCCCGGGACTAGGAACCTACGAGCAGTACTTC.

This clonotype has a count of ten or more. The V gene is TRBV7-2, the J gene TRBJ1-1, with D possibly matching TRBD1 (6 bases). The V end lost 5 bases, the J end lost 5 bases, and 12 bases lay between the germline ends. The germline V gene encodes CDR1 SGHTA and CDR2 FQGNSA. The CDR3 runs to 13 residues. CDR3: CASSTTQGTEAFF. The CDR3 DNA follows: TGTGCCAGCAGCACTACCCAGGGGACTGAAGCTTTCTTT. Complete variable domain (other parts from reference TRBV7-2 and TRBJ1-1): GAGVSQSPSNKVTEKGKDVELRCDPISGHTALYWYRQSLGQGLEFLIYFQGNSAPDKSGLPSDRFSAERTGGSVSTLTIQRTQQEDSAVYLCASSTTQGTEAFFGQGTRLTVV.

The gene calls are TRBV10-3 and TRBJ2-7; 14 bases map to TRBD2. Looked up from germline, CDR1 is ENHRY and CDR2 is SYGVKD. The length of the CDR3 is 16 residues. After removal of 5 bases from V and 8 bases from J, the junction contained 11 bases not matched to a gene. CDR3 in DNA: TGTGCCATCAGTCGCGGACTAGCGGGGGGCACGTATAAGCAGTACTTC. Translating gives CAISRGLAGGTYKQYF.

The V call is TRBV6-4, the J call TRBJ2-7; D unresolved. Trimming took off 6 bases at V and 3 bases at J, with 12 bases between the two ends. Per germline, CDR1 MRHNA and CDR2 SNTAGT. This CDR3 has 13 amino acids. In DNA, the CDR3 is TGTGCCAGCAGGGGCCCCGCCAACTACGAGCAGTACTTC. It specifies CASRGPANYEQYF.